This T cell receptor (beta chain) was documented in a study of blood T cell repertoires in COVID-19. Study in general: The United States, Italy and Spain supplied acute and convalescent COVID-19 samples.

There are 14 residues in the CDR3. Germline loops: CDR1 SGHAT, CDR2 FQNNGV. V was pared by 4 bases and J by 4 bases, with 5 bases of the junction left unmatched. The repertoire was sequenced with immunoSEQ multiplex PCR; TCRdb's copy has only in-frame clones and lacks some. The table includes roughly 290,000 clones, 89% detected once. The receptor comes from an older woman with acute or convalescent COVID-19. This chain connects TRBV11-2 to TRBJ2-5, with 8 bases lining up with TRBD1. Sequenced material: peripheral blood. CDR3 sequence (DNA): TGTGCCAGCAGCTATCAGGGGGCTATAGAGACCCAGTACTTC. It specifies CASSYQGAIETQYF.